This passage covers 9 T cell receptor beta chains from one sample sequenced in a study of blood T cells in healthy people across ages. Together with a sample-barcoded 5' primer, a J-beta primer mix was included in a second PCR lasting about 6 to 11 cycles. Via MiXCR, TCRdb re-called the 5' RACE reads, giving one row per CDR3 protein. This repertoire shows 700,000 or so distinct CDR3 sequences, roughly 20% found once; its top ten account for about 22%. Sequencing was performed on blood. The receptors originated from an older man in good health.

This clonotype was picked up a small number of times. The chain is built from TRBV5-5 and TRBJ2-5; 7 positions match TRBD2. The germline gives CDR1 SGHKS, CDR2 YYEKEE (reference sequence). The CDR3 loop spans 15 amino acids. V lost 5 bases, J lost 3 bases, and 10 bases stayed unmatched. CDR3 nucleotide sequence: TGTGCCAGCAGTGCTTTAGATCGGGGGGAAGAGACCCAGTACTTC. Amino acids: CASSALDRGEETQYF.

The V and J genes are TRBV27 and TRBJ2-2, with D unclear. CDR3 length equals 15 residues. The germline V and J ends were trimmed by 4 bases and 3 bases, with 12 bases remaining between them. Per the germline V gene, CDR1 is MNHEY and CDR2 is SMNVEV (reference sequence). CDR3 bases: TGTGCCAGCAGTTCTCGCCAGTCCCACACCGGGGAGCTGTTTTTT. Its translation is CASSSRQSHTGELFF.

This rearrangement joins TRBV6-1 to TRBJ1-5; D might be TRBD1 (5 bases). Germline values: CDR1 MNHNS, CDR2 SASEGT. V gave up 1 base and J gave up 7 bases, with 17 bases separating them. The CDR3 has 16 amino acids. The CDR3 DNA sequence: TGTGCCAGCAGTGAAGATGCAGGGATACGGGGGCAGCCCCAGCATTTT. Protein: CASSEDAGIRGQPQHF.

This clonotype was detected a few times. The rearrangement links TRBV7-2 to TRBJ2-7, with D uncertain. This CDR3 region has 13 residues. Germline values: CDR1 SGHTA, CDR2 FQGNSA. Trimming cost V 1 base and J 6 bases, with 10 bases left between them. The CDR3 is CASSLGAAREQYV. Written as DNA, the CDR3 is TGTGCCAGCAGCTTAGGGGCAGCCCGCGAGCAGTACGTC.

The chain is built from TRBV3-1 and TRBJ1-1; no reliable D call. Germline values: CDR1 LGHDT, CDR2 YNNKEL (reference sequence). This CDR3 is 12 amino acids long. V lost 1 base and J 8 bases, leaving 8 bases between the germline ends. The CDR3 coding sequence is TGTGCCAGCAGCCAAGTTGACCGAGAAGCTTTCTTT. As protein: CASSQVDREAFF.

V usage is TRBV18 and J usage is TRBJ1-6; 8 bases are shared with TRBD1. V was clipped by 8 bases and J by 8 bases; unmatched bases: 11. Germline-derived CDR1 and CDR2 are KGHSH and LQKENI. The CDR3 sequence is 15 residues long. Here the CDR3 DNA reads TGTGCCAGCAAACCAAGAGGACAGGGTCATTCACCCCTCCACTTT. Translating it yields CASKPRGQGHSPLHF.

This clonotype has only a few counts. This rearrangement joins TRBV20-1 to TRBJ1-5; D call uncertain. V gave up 6 bases and J gave up 2 bases, with 17 bases separating them. Germline V CDR1 and CDR2: DFQATT, SNEGSKA (reference sequence). This CDR3 has 15 residues. For the CDR3, the DNA is TGCAGTGCCCACTCCCGGGGTGTGGGCAATCAGCCCCAGCATTTT. This translates into CSAHSRGVGNQPQHF.

The sample holds many counts of this clonotype. The rearrangement links TRBV5-1 to TRBJ1-2; tentatively, D is TRBD1 (5 bases). Germline CDR1 and CDR2: SGHRS and YFSETQ. This CDR3 region has 12 residues. V gave up 4 bases and J gave up 2 bases, with 6 bases separating them. DNA for the CDR3: TGCGCCAGCAGCCGGGACAACTATGGCTACACCTTC. It encodes CASSRDNYGYTF.

The table lists this clonotype with a few counts. The genes are TRBV9 and TRBJ2-1, with D hard to call. CDR1 and CDR2 (germline): SGDLS, YYNGEE. This CDR3 region has 15 residues. The V end was cut by 0 bases, the J end by 7 bases, with 14 bases between. The chain's CDR3 is CASSVALASSNEQFF. CDR3 in DNA: TGTGCCAGCAGCGTAGCCCTGGCTAGTAGTAATGAGCAGTTCTTC.